These T cell receptor beta chains were read from a single sample in a study of blood T cell repertoires in COVID-19. Libraries were prepared by immunoSEQ multiplex PCR; TCRdb keeps only in-frame clonotypes and omits some of them. The sample has 150,000 to 200,000 clones; around 86% are singletons. The sample comprised peripheral blood. Receptors originate from a man in his 70s with acute or convalescent COVID-19. Both conserved end residues are part of each CDR3. D genes are given only for firm matches. Rows give clone size only sometimes, using once, few, many, or a class for an expanded clone.

.	TRBV28	TRBJ2-7	TRBD1	TGTGCCAGCAGTTCCCTGGGACAGACGATCTCCTACGAGCAGTACTTC	CASSSLGQTISYEQYF
.	TRBV5-4	TRBJ2-1	.	TGTGCCAGCAGCTCCCCCCAGACCTACAATGAGCAGTTCTTC	CASSSPQTYNEQFF
once	TRBV14	TRBJ1-1	.	TGTGCCAGCAGCCTAACCGCGGGGACTGAAGCTTTCTTT	CASSLTAGTEAFF
once	TRBV19	TRBJ1-6	TRBD1	TGTGCCAGTAGCCTGGGGGGACAGGGGTCGTCACCCCTCCACTTT	CASSLGGQGSSPLHF
.	TRBV15	TRBJ1-6	TRBD1	TGTGCCACGGGACAGAATAATTCACCCCTCCACTTT	CATGQNNSPLHF
.	TRBV3-1/TRBV3-2	TRBJ1-6	.	TGTGCCAGCAGTACTCTTAATTCACCCCTCCACTTT	CASSTLNSPLHF
once	TRBV4-1	TRBJ2-7	.	TGCGCCAGCAGCCAAGACGTGTCCCGAGGTAGCGGCTCCTACGAGCAGTACTTC	CASSQDVSRGSGSYEQYF
.	TRBV28	TRBJ1-1	.	TGTGCCAGCAGCCTTAACCAGGGGAACACTGAAGCTTTCTTT	CASSLNQGNTEAFF
.	TRBV5-1	TRBJ2-1	.	TGCGCCAGCACCAGGGCAGCGATACACTACAATGAGCAGTTCTTC	CASTRAAIHYNEQFF
.	TRBV6-6	TRBJ2-7	.	TGTGCCAGCAGTTCCGGGACCAAGGGGGTCGAGCAGTACTTC	CASSSGTKGVEQYF
.	TRBV6-5	TRBJ1-6	.	TGTGCCAGCAAAACAGGTGCCGATCCAAATTCACCCCTCCACTTT	CASKTGADPNSPLHF
.	TRBV12-5	TRBJ2-1	.	TGTGCTAGTGGTTTGATACCGGGGTCCTACAATGAGCAGTTCTTC	CASGLIPGSYNEQFF
.	TRBV28	TRBJ1-1	.	TGTGCCAGCAGTCCAGGGAACACTGAAGCTTTCTTT	CASSPGNTEAFF
.	TRBV4-1	TRBJ1-1	.	TGCGCCAGCAGCCCTCGCGCCTCATCGGGGAACACTGAAGCTTTCTTT	CASSPRASSGNTEAFF
.	TRBV28	TRBJ1-5	TRBD1	TGTGCCAGCAGTTTGCCGGCAGGGGGTTACAATCAGCCCCAGCATTTT	CASSLPAGGYNQPQHF
.	TRBV6-1	TRBJ1-5	.	TGTGCCAGCAGTGAGGGGCAGTATAGCAATCAGCCCCAGCATTTT	CASSEGQYSNQPQHF
once	TRBV19	TRBJ2-3	TRBD2	TGTGCCAGTAGTCCTTTAGCGGGGGGGCCCCCAGATACGCAGTATTTT	CASSPLAGGPPDTQYF
.	TRBV28	TRBJ2-5	.	TGTGCCAGCAGTTTGGGGCAGCAAGAGACCCAGTACTTC	CASSLGQQETQYF
.	TRBV18	TRBJ2-2	.	TGTGCCAGCTCACCACTGTCTGGGGAGCTGTTTTTT	CASSPLSGELFF
.	TRBV19	TRBJ2-1	.	TGTGCCACCGAACGGGACTCACGCTACAATGAGCAGTTCTTC	CATERDSRYNEQFF
.	TRBV11-2	TRBJ1-3	.	TGTGCCAGCAGCCTCCTTTGGGCATCCTCTGGAAACACCATATATTTT	CASSLLWASSGNTIYF
.	TRBV7-9	TRBJ1-2	TRBD1	TGTGCCAGCAGCTTAGCTAGGGGGCGAGGCTACACCTTC	CASSLARGRGYTF
.	TRBV19	TRBJ2-3	.	TGTGCCAGTAGCCTGAGAATGGCAGATACGCAGTATTTT	CASSLRMADTQYF